This T cell receptor beta chain was found in a study of shared clonotypes between healthy human individuals. Germline V gives CDR1 SGHDN, CDR2 FVKESK. CDR3 length: 15 amino acids. V was clipped by 4 bases and J by 8 bases; unmatched bases: 10. Produced via immunoSEQ multiplex PCR; TCRdb's table is partial and in-frame only. The sample lists approximately 1,500,000 clones, around 98% occurring once. The chain combines TRBV14 with TRBJ1-2, with 10 bases matching TRBD1. The sequence was collected from a man aged 25 to 45 in good health. The sequenced sample was naive CD4+ T cells sorted from blood. Subset: CD45RA+ positively selected. CDR3 loop: CASSPRGQGMVGYTF. The CDR3 bases are TGTGCCAGCAGCCCAAGGGGACAGGGGATGGTAGGCTACACCTTC.